This T cell receptor beta chain was profiled in a study of cytomegalovirus exposure and HLA in healthy donors. Study-wide results and caveats: Being productive about 90% or about 30% of the time was typical of most TCR beta V segments in an earlier analysis. When analyzed later, a missense DCLRE1C variant was found to be linked to TCR beta V- and J-gene trimming. The authors later found HLA-associated TCR beta chains more clonally expanded than equally common others.

CDR1 is MNHNS, CDR2 SASEGT, per germline. The CDR3 covers 14 residues. The V gene lost 6 bases and the J gene lost 7 bases, with 18 bases spanning the gap. The PCR contained 60 Vbeta and 13 Jbeta primers. Profiling relied on immunoSEQ multiplex PCR, and the TCRdb table lists in-frame clones only, not all of them. The data show tens of thousands of clones, approximately 60% seen once. Note on this clone: Antigen unknown.

The chain combines TRBV6-1 with TRBJ2-5; the D gene is possibly TRBD2 (6 bases). This clonotype was sampled from a woman between 25 and 40 years old in good health and CMV-seropositive. The sequenced material came from PBMCs. Here the CDR3 reads CASRDYLGSGTQYF. As DNA, the CDR3 is TGTGCCAGCAGGGACTATCTGGGCTCGGGGACCCAGTACTTC.